The clone carrying this TCR beta chain was seen once. Its antigen is still unknown. The sample originates from a study of cytomegalovirus exposure and HLA in healthy donors. Study-level information: The roughly 100 million unique TCR beta sequences, from about 179 million T cells, were found by an earlier analysis. HLA-typed donors contributed 65 million to 95 million unique TCRs, which were held in an early data release.

Whole-study findings and limits: The classifier was said to identify cytomegalovirus status with high specificity and sensitivity. TCR beta chains numbering some 160 were designated cytomegalovirus-associated.

Germline V CDR1 and CDR2: PRHDT, FYEKMQ (reference sequence). The CDR3 runs 14 residues. The V gene end was trimmed by 5 bases and the J gene end by 6 bases; junction bases not matched to a gene: 9. PCR employed 60 Vbeta and 13 Jbeta primers. Sequencing was performed with immunoSEQ multiplex PCR; in TCRdb, only in-frame clones are kept and a portion is missing. The sample shows some 100,000 clones, over 60% of them seen only once. The genes are TRBV13 and TRBJ2-7, with 8 bases lining up with TRBD2. The sequence derives from a woman aged 40 to 50 in good health and CMV-seropositive. The source material was PBMCs. This CDR3 is CASSREGLAAEQYF. The CDR3 DNA reads as TGTGCCAGCAGCCGAGAAGGACTAGCAGCCGAGCAGTACTTC.